Listed here are 2 T cell receptor beta chains from one sample, sequenced in a study of T-cell reconstitution after alpha-beta-depleted transplantation in children. TCRbeta library construction was performed incorporating unique molecular identifiers. TCRdb redid the calling of the PCR reads with MiXCR, one entry per CDR3 protein. Of about 980,000 distinct CDR3 sequences in the sample, about 31% were seen once. The specimen was PBMCs, mostly from graft donor cells, collected 360 days after TCRalphabeta/CD19-depleted stem cell transplant. The receptors were gathered from a boy less than two years old who had a stem cell transplant for SCID, so the T cells may come from the graft donor.

This chain connects TRBV7-9 to TRBJ2-1, with unresolved D. V was cut by 1 base and J by 10 bases, with 14 bases left in between. CDR3 size: 14 residues. Germline assignment: CDR1 SEHNR and CDR2 FQNEAQ (reference sequence). In DNA, the CDR3 is TGTGCCAGCAGCTTAGAGGTGTCGGTGGTGGAGCAGTTCTTC. It is translated as CASSLEVSVVEQFF.

The chain joins TRBV5-1 to TRBJ1-6; weak D call: TRBD1 (5 bases). Germline CDR1 reads SGHRS; CDR2 reads YFSETQ. The CDR3 consists of 16 residues. The V end was cut by 0 bases, the J end by 3 bases, with 10 bases between. This CDR3 reads CASSLAGARYNSPLHF. The DNA of the CDR3 is TGCGCCAGCAGCTTGGCTGGGGCTCGCTATAATTCACCCCTCCACTTT.